A selection of T cell receptor beta chains follows, all from one sample in a study of T cells in Graves' hyperthyroidism and ophthalmopathy. TCRdb passed the multiplex PCR reads through MiXCR, listing each CDR3 protein once. The profile shows almost 500,000 distinct CDR3 sequences, around a fifth of them singletons. Sequenced input: blood. The receptors stem from an older woman with Graves' ophthalmopathy. Both conserved end residues are part of each CDR3. Fields, in order: D gene, V gene, J gene, clone size, CDR3 DNA, CDR3 protein. D genes are given only for firm matches. Size is omitted from some rows. Given values are once, few, many or a class for expanded clones.

d_call: -; v_call: TRBV5-1; j_call: TRBJ2-7; clone_size: -; cdr3_nt: TGCGCCAGCAGCCCCCTGGGGGGAGCAGGCTACGAGCAGTACTTC; cdr3_aa: CASSPLGGAGYEQYF
d_call: -; v_call: TRBV29-1; j_call: TRBJ2-7; clone_size: few; cdr3_nt: TGCAGCGTCGCAAAGACGACAGACTCCTACGAGCAGTACTTC; cdr3_aa: CSVAKTTDSYEQYF
d_call: -; v_call: TRBV20-1; j_call: TRBJ2-7; clone_size: -; cdr3_nt: TGCAGTGCCCCCTGGGGTTACGAGCAGTACTTC; cdr3_aa: CSAPWGYEQYF
d_call: -; v_call: TRBV6-1; j_call: TRBJ1-1; clone_size: -; cdr3_nt: TGTGCCAGCATCAAGGGGCCTAACACTGAAGCTTTCTTT; cdr3_aa: CASIKGPNTEAFF
d_call: TRBD1; v_call: TRBV27; j_call: TRBJ2-1; clone_size: -; cdr3_nt: TGTGCCAGCAGTCAATCGACAGGGGCTTACAATGAGCAGTTCTTC; cdr3_aa: CASSQSTGAYNEQFF
d_call: -; v_call: TRBV12-3/TRBV12-4; j_call: TRBJ1-3; clone_size: -; cdr3_nt: TGTGCCAGCAGTCAAAACACCATATATTTT; cdr3_aa: CASSQNTIYF
d_call: -; v_call: TRBV7-2; j_call: TRBJ2-4; clone_size: many; cdr3_nt: TGTGCCAGCAGCCTGAGGGGGGCGCTTGTAGAAAACATTCAGTACTTC; cdr3_aa: CASSLRGALVENIQYF
d_call: TRBD2; v_call: TRBV12-3/TRBV12-4; j_call: TRBJ2-4; clone_size: many; cdr3_nt: TGTGCCAGCAAGAAGACTAGCCCGGGAGGCATTCAGTACTTC; cdr3_aa: CASKKTSPGGIQYF
d_call: -; v_call: TRBV7-3; j_call: TRBJ2-1; clone_size: -; cdr3_nt: TGTGCCAGCAGCCTCTCCTCGGGGACGGGTCAGCAGTTCTTC; cdr3_aa: CASSLSSGTGQQFF
d_call: TRBD1; v_call: TRBV3-1; j_call: TRBJ1-1; clone_size: -; cdr3_nt: TGTGCCAGCAGCCAAGGGCCACAGGGGTCGACTGAAGCTTTCTTT; cdr3_aa: CASSQGPQGSTEAFF
d_call: TRBD1; v_call: TRBV5-1; j_call: TRBJ2-1; clone_size: -; cdr3_nt: TGCGCCAGCAGATTTGACAGGGTCAATGAGCAGTTCTTC; cdr3_aa: CASRFDRVNEQFF
d_call: TRBD1; v_call: TRBV2; j_call: TRBJ1-5; clone_size: many; cdr3_nt: TGTGCCAGCACCCCTGTGACAGGGGGTAGTCAGCCCCAGCATTTT; cdr3_aa: CASTPVTGGSQPQHF
d_call: -; v_call: TRBV20-1; j_call: TRBJ1-1; clone_size: many; cdr3_nt: TGCAGTGCTAGGGGTCAGGGAGACACTGAAGCTTTCTTT; cdr3_aa: CSARGQGDTEAFF
d_call: -; v_call: TRBV7-8; j_call: TRBJ2-1; clone_size: few; cdr3_nt: TGTGCCAGCAGCTCCCCGGGACCACTTGCCAATGAGCAGTTCTTC; cdr3_aa: CASSSPGPLANEQFF
d_call: -; v_call: TRBV6-1; j_call: TRBJ1-5; clone_size: -; cdr3_nt: TGTGCCAGCAGCCGGGCCACGAATCAGCCCCAGCATTTT; cdr3_aa: CASSRATNQPQHF
d_call: TRBD1; v_call: TRBV5-5; j_call: TRBJ2-7; clone_size: once; cdr3_nt: TGTGCCAGCAGCTCCAACAGGGGGAGGTCCTACGAGCAGTACTTC; cdr3_aa: CASSSNRGRSYEQYF
d_call: -; v_call: TRBV20-1; j_call: TRBJ1-1; clone_size: -; cdr3_nt: TGCAGTGCTAGAGTCGGCAGCGCCTACACTGAAGCTTTCTTT; cdr3_aa: CSARVGSAYTEAFF
d_call: -; v_call: TRBV28; j_call: TRBJ1-3; clone_size: -; cdr3_nt: TGTGCCAGCAGGAGCGGGTCCGTTTTTACTGGAAACACCATATATTTT; cdr3_aa: CASRSGSVFTGNTIYF
d_call: -; v_call: TRBV27; j_call: TRBJ1-1; clone_size: -; cdr3_nt: TGTGCCAGCAAAACCTCAGGGTTCAACACTGAAGCTTTCTTT; cdr3_aa: CASKTSGFNTEAFF
d_call: -; v_call: TRBV7-8; j_call: TRBJ2-7; clone_size: many; cdr3_nt: TGTGCCAGCAGCCTTGACGGAGTGAGCGAGCAGTACTTC; cdr3_aa: CASSLDGVSEQYF
d_call: -; v_call: TRBV30; j_call: TRBJ1-2; clone_size: many; cdr3_nt: TGTGCCTGGAGTGTTGGTAGGGCTAACTATGGCTACACCTTC; cdr3_aa: CAWSVGRANYGYTF
d_call: TRBD2; v_call: TRBV28; j_call: TRBJ2-3; clone_size: many; cdr3_nt: TGTGCCAGCAGTTCCTTTTGGGCAACCGGGACTAGCGGGAGTTCCACAGATACGCAGTATTTT; cdr3_aa: CASSSFWATGTSGSSTDTQYF
d_call: -; v_call: TRBV5-1; j_call: TRBJ2-7; clone_size: -; cdr3_nt: TGCGCCAGCAGCTTGGCGAACCCCGGGGCCTACGAGCAGTACTTC; cdr3_aa: CASSLANPGAYEQYF
d_call: -; v_call: TRBV20-1; j_call: TRBJ1-1; clone_size: -; cdr3_nt: TGCAGTGCTAGAGATACGGCAGGGCGGACTGTGAACACTGAAGCTTTCTTT; cdr3_aa: CSARDTAGRTVNTEAFF
d_call: TRBD1; v_call: TRBV12-3/TRBV12-4; j_call: TRBJ2-7; clone_size: few; cdr3_nt: TGTGCCAGCAGTTTGGGGATCCGGGACAGGCTCTACGAGCAGTACTTC; cdr3_aa: CASSLGIRDRLYEQYF
d_call: TRBD2; v_call: TRBV20-1; j_call: TRBJ2-1; clone_size: -; cdr3_nt: TGCAGTGCTAGTCCGGGACTAGCGGGCCTGAACTCCTACAATGAGCAGTTCTTC; cdr3_aa: CSASPGLAGLNSYNEQFF
d_call: -; v_call: TRBV20-1; j_call: TRBJ2-1; clone_size: -; cdr3_nt: TGCAGTGCCTCGACTACCCTAGCTGAGCAGTTCTTC; cdr3_aa: CSASTTLAEQFF
d_call: -; v_call: TRBV6-1; j_call: TRBJ2-7; clone_size: many; cdr3_nt: TGTGCCAGCAGTGAGAACAGGCTCTACGAGCAGTACTTC; cdr3_aa: CASSENRLYEQYF
d_call: -; v_call: TRBV28; j_call: TRBJ1-2; clone_size: many; cdr3_nt: TGTGCCAGCAGGCTCTCCCTGGGCAGCCAACCTTATGGCTACACCTTC; cdr3_aa: CASRLSLGSQPYGYTF
d_call: -; v_call: TRBV7-8; j_call: TRBJ1-2; clone_size: -; cdr3_nt: TGTGCCAGCAGCGACGGGACCGCCTATGGCTACACCTTC; cdr3_aa: CASSDGTAYGYTF
d_call: -; v_call: TRBV12-3/TRBV12-4; j_call: TRBJ2-7; clone_size: once; cdr3_nt: TGTGCCAGCAGTTCCTCCAGGGGCACCATCTCCTACGAGCAGTACTTC; cdr3_aa: CASSSSRGTISYEQYF
d_call: -; v_call: TRBV12-3/TRBV12-4; j_call: TRBJ2-7; clone_size: -; cdr3_nt: TGTGCCAGCAGTTTTGTGGGACACCGCTACGAGCAGTACTTC; cdr3_aa: CASSFVGHRYEQYF
d_call: -; v_call: TRBV19; j_call: TRBJ2-1; clone_size: -; cdr3_nt: TGTGCCAGTAGTATTGGATGGGGCAATGAGCAGTTCTTC; cdr3_aa: CASSIGWGNEQFF
d_call: -; v_call: TRBV29-1; j_call: TRBJ2-3; clone_size: few; cdr3_nt: TGCAGCGTTGAAGATAGAACAGGCACAGATACGCAGTATTTT; cdr3_aa: CSVEDRTGTDTQYF
d_call: -; v_call: TRBV7-8; j_call: TRBJ2-7; clone_size: -; cdr3_nt: TGTGCCAGCAGCTTAAAGGCGGCCTACGAGCAGTACTTC; cdr3_aa: CASSLKAAYEQYF
d_call: TRBD2; v_call: TRBV28; j_call: TRBJ2-7; clone_size: many; cdr3_nt: TGTGCCAGCAGTTTAGGGGCGGGAGGGTCCTCCTACGAGCAGTACTTC; cdr3_aa: CASSLGAGGSSYEQYF
d_call: TRBD1; v_call: TRBV4-2; j_call: TRBJ2-7; clone_size: -; cdr3_nt: TGTGCCAGCAGCCAGGGAATAACAGGGGTACACGAGCAGTACTTC; cdr3_aa: CASSQGITGVHEQYF
d_call: TRBD2; v_call: TRBV7-9; j_call: TRBJ2-2; clone_size: once; cdr3_nt: TGTGCCAGCAGCTTGGCCAGCGGGAGGAGCGGCGGGGAGCTGTTTTTT; cdr3_aa: CASSLASGRSGGELFF